These T cell receptor beta chains were read from a single sample in a study of T cell repertoires in cytomegalovirus infection. MiXCR was run by TCRdb on the reads, yielding one entry per CDR3 protein. The sample holds nearly 700,000 distinct CDR3 sequences, about 33% seen once. Antigen specificity for these receptors is unknown. Source: cultured PBMCs, taken from culture after CMV antigen stimulation. Every receptor here comes from a human donor in good health (CMV status not recorded). Some clones in this sample may be carry-over from other donors' samples. Each CDR3 is given with its conserved first and last residue. D genes are given only for firm matches. Size tells how often a clone was seen (once, few, many) or the class of an expanded clone, and some rows leave it out.

J	length	size	D	V	CDR3	DNA
TRBJ1-1	21	many	TRBD1	TRBV7-2	CASSWGQGGGQGLALNTEAFF	TGTGCCAGCAGCTGGGGACAAGGGGGCGGGCAGGGCTTGGCATTGAACACTGAAGCTTTCTTT
TRBJ1-5	16	few	-	TRBV6-1	CASSVRLGTSNQPQHF	TGTGCCAGCAGTGTACGGTTGGGAACTAGCAATCAGCCCCAGCATTTT
TRBJ2-1	15	few	TRBD2	TRBV6-1	CASSEVGGTYNEQFF	TGTGCCAGCAGCGAAGTGGGGGGGACCTACAATGAGCAGTTCTTC
TRBJ2-2	12	many	-	TRBV7-2	CASSPQAGELFF	TGTGCCAGCAGCCCTCAGGCCGGGGAGCTGTTTTTT
TRBJ1-5	15	-	-	TRBV28	CASSLTGQVLQPQHF	TGTGCCAGCAGCCTCACAGGGCAGGTTCTTCAGCCCCAGCATTTT
TRBJ2-5	14	-	-	TRBV11-1	CASSRRVNQETQYF	TGTGCCAGCAGCCGCAGGGTCAACCAAGAGACCCAGTACTTC
TRBJ2-1	14	-	TRBD2	TRBV11-3	CASSPRTSSNEQFF	TGTGCCAGCAGCCCGCGGACTAGCTCCAATGAGCAGTTCTTC
TRBJ2-7	14	-	-	TRBV7-2	CASSQGEGRGEQYF	TGTGCCAGCAGCCAAGGTGAGGGCAGAGGCGAGCAGTACTTC
TRBJ1-6	16	-	TRBD1	TRBV29-1	CKAGQGASSYNSPLHF	TGCAAGGCGGGACAGGGGGCGAGCTCCTATAATTCACCCCTCCACTTT
TRBJ1-3	17	many	-	TRBV7-2	CASSRNWGALAGNTIYF	TGTGCCAGCAGCCGCAACTGGGGGGCTCTGGCTGGAAACACCATATATTTT
TRBJ2-1	15	-	TRBD2	TRBV27	CASGSGTSGYNELFF	TGTGCCAGCGGGTCCGGGACTAGCGGCTACAATGAGCTGTTCTTC
TRBJ2-1	13	few	-	TRBV6-5	CASSRTVFYEQFF	TGTGCCAGCAGTCGGACTGTTTTCTATGAGCAGTTCTTC
TRBJ1-2	13	few	-	TRBV6-5	CASSYLRTESGTF	TGTGCCAGCAGTTACCTGAGGACCGAATCGGGCACCTTC
TRBJ2-3	13	once	TRBD1	TRBV7-3	CASDTGGKDTQYF	TGTGCCAGCGATACAGGGGGCAAAGATACGCAGTATTTT
TRBJ2-3	15	-	-	TRBV7-2	CASSLNGPSTDTQYF	TGTGCCAGCAGCTTAAACGGGCCTAGCACAGATACGCAGTATTTT
TRBJ2-2	14	-	-	TRBV4-3	CASSQAENTGELFF	TGCGCCAGCAGCCAAGCCGAGAACACCGGGGAGCTGTTTTTT
TRBJ1-6	19	many	-	TRBV7-6	CASSSRTATGSSYNSPLHF	TGTGCCAGCAGCTCCCGCACAGCTACAGGAAGCTCCTATAATTCACCCCTCCACTTT
TRBJ2-1	13	-	TRBD1	TRBV6-1	CASSRGQGDEQFF	TGTGCCAGCAGCCGGGGACAGGGAGACGAGCAGTTCTTC
TRBJ2-3	16	-	-	TRBV5-4	CASSPWTGRATDTQYF	TGTGCCAGCAGCCCCTGGACAGGGAGGGCTACAGATACGCAGTATTTT
TRBJ2-7	16	many	TRBD2	TRBV7-2	CASSWGTSAISYEQYF	TGTGCCAGCAGCTGGGGGACTAGTGCAATCTCCTACGAGCAGTACTTC
TRBJ2-7	14	many	-	TRBV7-2	CASSFRWGDYEQYF	TGTGCCAGCAGCTTTAGGTGGGGGGACTACGAGCAGTACTTC
TRBJ2-2	14	-	-	TRBV4-1	CASSQPTRTGELFF	TGCGCCAGCAGCCAACCTACTAGAACCGGGGAGCTGTTTTTT
TRBJ2-7	15	-	TRBD1	TRBV6-6	CASSTRDRGFYEQYF	TGTGCCAGCAGTACTCGGGACAGGGGATTTTACGAGCAGTACTTC
TRBJ2-7	14	many	-	TRBV7-2	CASSPYGGHYEQYF	TGTGCCAGCAGCCCTTACGGCGGCCACTACGAGCAGTACTTC
TRBJ1-1	12	-	-	TRBV10-2	CASSERYAEAFF	TGCGCCAGCAGTGAACGGTACGCTGAAGCTTTCTTT
TRBJ1-4	13	once	-	TRBV27	CASSLFPSEKLFF	TGTGCCAGCAGTTTATTTCCAAGTGAAAAACTGTTTTTT
TRBJ2-1	11	-	-	TRBV6-2/TRBV6-3	CASSYRHEQFF	TGTGCCAGCAGTTACCGCCATGAGCAGTTCTTC
TRBJ1-1	14	few	-	TRBV4-1	CASSQVSGGGRAFF	TGCGCCAGCAGCCAGGTGTCCGGAGGGGGTAGAGCTTTCTTT
TRBJ2-1	15	few	-	TRBV12-3/TRBV12-4	CASPGGPIPYNEQFF	TGTGCCAGCCCCGGGGGCCCGATACCCTACAATGAGCAGTTCTTC
TRBJ2-7	15	few	-	TRBV6-1	CASSDSGYRLYEQYF	TGTGCCAGCAGTGATTCAGGGTATAGACTCTACGAGCAGTACTTC
TRBJ2-7	12	-	-	TRBV12-3/TRBV12-4	CASSRKGYEQYF	TGTGCCAGCAGCCGTAAGGGATACGAGCAGTACTTC
TRBJ1-1	12	-	-	TRBV7-3	CASSLIGPQAFF	TGTGCCAGCAGCTTAATTGGGCCGCAAGCTTTCTTT
TRBJ2-7	18	many	TRBD2	TRBV7-2	CASSYQPHSGSPSYEQYF	TGTGCCAGCAGCTACCAGCCCCATAGCGGGAGCCCCTCCTACGAGCAGTACTTC
TRBJ1-2	10	-	-	TRBV18	CASSPTTYTF	TGTGCCAGCTCTCCCACGACCTACACCTTC
TRBJ1-5	14	few	TRBD1	TRBV9	CASSAGQGSQPQHF	TGTGCCAGCAGCGCGGGACAGGGAAGTCAGCCCCAGCATTTT
TRBJ2-1	16	few	TRBD2	TRBV4-1	CASSQVLAGLYNEQFF	TGCGCCAGCAGCCAAGTGTTAGCGGGGCTGTACAATGAGCAGTTCTTC
TRBJ1-1	17	-	-	TRBV7-8	CASSLARQGRMNTEAFF	TGTGCCAGCAGCTTAGCGCGGCAGGGGAGGATGAACACTGAAGCTTTCTTT
TRBJ2-1	14	few	-	TRBV12-3/TRBV12-4	CASLDGLTGNEQFF	TGTGCCAGCCTCGATGGGCTAACGGGCAATGAGCAGTTCTTC
TRBJ2-3	15	few	TRBD2	TRBV27	CASSLNGGNPDTQYF	TGTGCCAGCAGTTTAAACGGGGGGAATCCGGATACGCAGTATTTT
TRBJ1-3	16	few	-	TRBV7-9	CASSLRGPLSGNTIYF	TGTGCCAGCAGCCTTCGGGGTCCGCTCTCTGGAAACACCATATATTTT
TRBJ2-7	12	-	TRBD1	TRBV6-2/TRBV6-3	CASTQGAYEQYF	TGTGCCAGTACTCAGGGGGCCTACGAGCAGTACTTC
TRBJ2-7	12	-	-	TRBV2	CASSERGVEQYF	TGTGCCAGCAGTGAACGAGGGGTCGAGCAGTACTTC
TRBJ2-3	17	few	-	TRBV6-2/TRBV6-3	CASSTGFQAGGTDTQYF	TGTGCCAGCAGCACCGGGTTCCAGGCGGGTGGCACAGATACGCAGTATTTT
TRBJ1-2	15	-	TRBD1	TRBV6-2/TRBV6-3	CASRPRDRVSYGYTF	TGTGCCAGCAGGCCCAGGGACAGGGTGAGCTATGGCTACACCTTC
TRBJ2-1	14	-	TRBD1	TRBV7-2	CASSSPDRVVEQFF	TGTGCCAGCAGCTCTCCGGACAGGGTGGTTGAGCAGTTCTTC
TRBJ1-2	13	-	TRBD1	TRBV12-3/TRBV12-4	CASSSYRGGGYTF	TGTGCCAGCAGTTCCTACAGGGGCGGCGGCTACACCTTC
TRBJ1-2	13	-	-	TRBV19	CASRPAGAYGYTF	TGTGCCAGTAGACCCGCGGGCGCGTATGGCTACACCTTC
TRBJ1-2	11	-	-	TRBV20-1	CSARESYGYTF	TGCAGTGCTAGAGAGTCCTATGGCTACACCTTC
TRBJ2-7	16	once	TRBD2	TRBV4-1	CASSPGQLAGRDEQYF	TGCGCCAGCAGCCCAGGCCAGCTAGCGGGGCGGGACGAGCAGTACTTC
TRBJ2-3	15	few	-	TRBV5-4	CASSLGVEGTDTQYF	TGTGCCAGCAGCTTGGGGGTCGAGGGAACAGATACGCAGTATTTT
TRBJ1-1	14	-	-	TRBV3-1	CASSRGHVNTEAFF	TGTGCCAGCAGCCGCGGACACGTGAACACTGAAGCTTTCTTT
TRBJ1-5	16	few	-	TRBV5-1	CASSLGGGFGNQPQHF	TGCGCCAGCAGCTTGGGCGGGGGCTTTGGCAATCAGCCCCAGCATTTT
TRBJ2-3	11	-	-	TRBV6-1	CASSEVKAQYF	TGTGCCAGCAGTGAGGTGAAAGCGCAGTATTTT
TRBJ1-2	13	many	-	TRBV7-2	CASSFRGTYGYTF	TGTGCCAGCAGCTTCAGAGGGACGTATGGCTACACCTTC
TRBJ2-1	18	-	TRBD1	TRBV19	CASSIRDRGGAGAHEQFF	TGTGCCAGTAGTATTAGGGACAGGGGGGGGGCCGGTGCCCATGAGCAGTTCTTC